These 29 T cell receptor beta chains were all obtained from the same sample, sequenced in a study of cytomegalovirus exposure and HLA in healthy donors (dated by TCRdb to about 2017). Library prep was done by the immunoSEQ multiplex PCR assay. A mixture of 60 forward primers for TCR Vbeta segments and 13 reverse primers for TCR Jbeta segments was used in the multiplex PCR. The immuneACCESS repertoire file appears here via TCRdb, limited to in-frame rearrangements. These files lack a portion of the clones; in checked studies, under half of the deficit traces to unresolved V genes, and the cause of the others is not known. The sample records approximately 200,000 clones, 79% of which are singletons. In total, the top ten clones hold approximately 4.7% of the sample. Material for sequencing was PBMCs. These receptors all come from a woman aged 25 to 39 in good health and CMV-seropositive.

The chain links TRBV7-6 to TRBJ1-4, with a weak D call TRBD1 (5 bases). Trimming stripped 5 bases from V and 7 bases from J, with 17 bases between. The CDR3 is 15 amino acids. Germline V gives CDR1 SGHVS, CDR2 FNYEAQ. DNA for the CDR3: TGTGCCAGCAGCCCAGGCCGCTCAAGGGGTGAAAAACTGTTTTTT. Amino acid sequence: CASSPGRSRGEKLFF.

The chain links TRBV27 to TRBJ2-3; the match to TRBD2 covers 9 bases. The V segment lost 4 bases and the J segment 0 bases; nucleotides outside the gene matches: 2. Germline-derived CDR1 and CDR2 are MNHEY and SMNVEV (reference sequence). The CDR3 covers 15 residues. The CDR3 region is CASSYGLASTDTQYF. The CDR3 DNA reads TGTGCCAGCAGTTATGGACTAGCGAGCACAGATACGCAGTATTTT.

The gene calls are TRBV6-6 and TRBJ2-3, with a tentative D call TRBD2 (6 bases). The CDR3 runs to 12 residues. Germline V gene sequence: CDR1 MNHNY, CDR2 SVGAGI (reference sequence). V was shortened by 7 bases and J by 9 bases, with 14 bases between the two germline ends. The CDR3 nucleotides are TGTGCCAGCACCCCGCCTAGCGACACGCAGTATTTT. Amino acids: CASTPPSDTQYF.

The chain uses TRBV6-4 and TRBJ2-2; D is uncertain. Germline V CDR1 and CDR2: MRHNA, SNTAGT. The CDR3 consists of 13 residues. V was cut by 2 bases and J by 3 bases, with 4 bases left in between. The DNA for the CDR3 is TGTGCCAGCAGTGACACAGACACCGGGGAGCTGTTTTTT. Its translation: CASSDTDTGELFF.

The V gene is TRBV5-1, the J gene TRBJ1-2, with 7 bases that match TRBD1. CDR1 and CDR2 (germline): SGHRS, YFSETQ. Trimming at V came to 5 bases and at J to 4 bases, leaving 11 bases not matched to a gene. This CDR3 is 15 amino acids long. This chain's CDR3 is CASSLRQGWSYGYTF. CDR3 nucleotide sequence: TGCGCCAGCAGTCTTCGACAGGGATGGAGCTATGGCTACACCTTC.

The gene calls are TRBV7-2 and TRBJ2-3; 7 bases map to TRBD2. This CDR3 spans 14 amino acids. Germline V gene data show CDR1 as SGHTA and CDR2 as FQGNSA. The J segment lost 7 bases and the V segment lost 6 bases, leaving 10 bases of the junction unmatched. CDR3 loop: CASSGGGDLNTQYF. CDR3 DNA sequence: TGTGCCAGCAGTGGGGGAGGGGACCTTAATACGCAGTATTTT.

The chain employs TRBV7-2 and TRBJ1-4; D is possibly TRBD1 (5 bases). The germline V and J ends were trimmed by 4 bases and 3 bases, with 15 bases remaining between them. Germline CDR1 reads SGHTA; CDR2 reads FQGNSA. The CDR3 contains 16 residues. This CDR3 reads CASSSGVGGANEKLFF. The CDR3 nucleotides are TGTGCCAGCAGCTCGGGGGTCGGGGGTGCTAATGAAAAACTGTTTTTT.

In this sample, this clone turned up a few times. This chain uses TRBV27 with TRBJ2-7, with a tentative D call TRBD2 (5 bases). Germline lookup yields CDR1 MNHEY and CDR2 SMNVEV (reference sequence). Trimming pared 2 bases from V and 7 bases from J, leaving 15 bases between. The CDR3 covers 14 residues. The CDR3 spells CASSLRLPTGEQYF. DNA of the CDR3: TGTGCCAGCAGTTTACGGCTTCCCACGGGGGAGCAGTACTTC.

A few counts support this clone. The chain links TRBV6-6 to TRBJ1-5, with D tentatively TRBD1 (5 bases). Germline CDR1 and CDR2: MNHNY and SVGAGI (reference sequence). V shed 5 bases and J shed 12 bases, with 26 bases lying between them. This CDR3 has 16 amino acids. CDR3 in DNA: TGTGCCAGCAGTCTCGTTGGGACCGAGAAAGGAGGGAGCCAGCATTTT. Its translation: CASSLVGTEKGGSQHF.

The chain has TRBV13 and TRBJ2-7; 7 bases agree with TRBD1. The V gene end was trimmed by 4 bases and the J gene end by 4 bases; junction bases not matched to a gene: 10. Germline V gene sequence: CDR1 PRHDT, CDR2 FYEKMQ (reference sequence). The CDR3 contains 15 residues. Here the CDR3 reads CASSSRQGWVYEQYF. For the CDR3, the DNA is TGTGCCAGCAGCTCCCGACAGGGCTGGGTATACGAGCAGTACTTC. Based on the CDR3 plus reference TRBV13 and TRBJ2-7, the full variable domain is AAGVIQSPRHLIKEKRETATLKCYPIPRHDTVYWYQQGPGQDPQFLISFYEKMQSDKGSIPDRFSAQQFSDYHSELNMSSLELGDSALYFCASSSRQGWVYEQYFGPGTRLTVT.

The DNA of the CDR3 is TGTGCCAGCAGCTTAAATGAGGGTTACTATAATTCACCCCTCCACTTT. Translating gives CASSLNEGYYNSPLHF. The genes are TRBV7-9 and TRBJ1-6; D is ambiguous. V lost 2 bases to trimming and J lost 3 bases, with 11 bases between them. The CDR3 is 16 residues long. Germline V gene data show CDR1 as SEHNR and CDR2 as FQNEAQ (reference sequence).

This chain's CDR3 is CASSQARGYEAFF. The CDR3 DNA is TGCGCCAGCAGCCAGGCAAGGGGGTATGAAGCTTTCTTT. This chain joins TRBV4-3 and TRBJ1-1, with a tentative D call TRBD1 (6 bases). Looked up from germline, CDR1 is LGHNA and CDR2 is YSLEER. This CDR3 is 13 amino acids long. The germline V and J ends were trimmed by 3 bases and 7 bases, with 12 bases remaining between them.

The gene calls are TRBV27 and TRBJ2-7; the D is unclear. This CDR3 is 13 amino acids long. Trimming cost V 2 bases and J 1 base, with 6 bases left between them. CDR1 and CDR2 (germline): MNHEY, SMNVEV (reference sequence). CDR3 in DNA: TGTGCCAGCAGTTTAGGCACATCCTACGAGCAGTACTTC. Protein product: CASSLGTSYEQYF.

The CDR3 DNA reads TGCGCCAGCAGGGAGGGACTAGCGGCCGTGGAGCAGTTCTTC. Its protein product is CASREGLAAVEQFF. The chain links TRBV10-1 to TRBJ2-1; 11 nucleotides align to TRBD2. V was pared by 6 bases and J by 10 bases, with 8 bases of the junction left unmatched. The CDR3 has 14 residues. Germline V gene lookup returns CDR1 WNHNN and CDR2 SYGVQD (reference sequence).

The gene calls are TRBV10-3 and TRBJ2-7, with D maybe TRBD1 (5 bases). The germline CDR1 and CDR2 sequences are ENHRY and SYGVKD. Trimming removed 7 bases from V and 1 base from J, with 17 bases in between. The CDR3 runs to 15 residues. DNA of the CDR3: TGTGCCATCACTCCCCTCCCCAGGGAATCCTACGAGCAGTACTTC. Translation: CAITPLPRESYEQYF.

The gene calls are TRBV5-5 and TRBJ2-1; D possibly corresponds to TRBD2 (5 bases). CDR3 length equals 14 residues. The V end was cut by 5 bases, the J end by 7 bases, with 16 bases between. Germline-derived CDR1 and CDR2 are SGHKS and YYEKEE (reference sequence). CDR3 region: CASRWAGVGNEQFF. The CDR3 DNA reads as TGTGCCAGCAGGTGGGCCGGGGTCGGTAATGAGCAGTTCTTC.

V gene TRBV4-2 combines with J gene TRBJ2-1, with D perhaps TRBD2 (5 bases). With 0 bases removed from V and 6 bases from J, the gap between germline ends came to 21 bases. Germline V gives CDR1 LGHNA, CDR2 YNFKEQ. This CDR3 spans 18 amino acids. The CDR3 protein is CASSQDSASSLGFNEQFF. The CDR3, as DNA: TGTGCCAGCAGCCAAGATAGCGCGTCGAGTCTAGGATTCAATGAGCAGTTCTTC.

The V gene is TRBV19, the J gene TRBJ1-4; D is unclear. Germline assignment: CDR1 LNHDA and CDR2 SQIVND (reference sequence). Trimming shortened V by 5 bases and J by 3 bases, and 19 bases separated the two germline ends. The CDR3 runs 17 residues. The CDR3 DNA is TGTGCCAGTAGTGCCATCCCGATCACGTCGGCTAATGAAAAACTGTTTTTT. Translation gives CASSAIPITSANEKLFF.

Only a few counts were recorded for this clone. Additional DNA sequences in this sample encode the identical CDR3. This chain connects TRBV6-5 to TRBJ1-1, with TRBD1 as a possible D gene (5 bases). V dropped 5 bases and J dropped 1 base, with 5 bases sitting between them. Germline V CDR1 and CDR2: MNHEY, SVGAGI. The CDR3 is 12 residues long. The CDR3 region has the DNA TGTGCCAGCAGTCAGGGGAACACTGAAGCTTTCTTT. Amino acid sequence: CASSQGNTEAFF.

The chain is built from TRBV2 and TRBJ1-2; 8 nucleotides agree with TRBD1. Germline CDR1 reads SNHLY; CDR2 reads FYNNEI. The V and J ends lost 6 bases and 5 bases, in that order; junction bases with no gene match: 11. The CDR3 contains 15 residues. CDR3 nucleotide sequence: TGTGCCAGCAGCAGACAGGGGAATTTGGCGTATGGCTACACCTTC. Translated: CASSRQGNLAYGYTF.

This clone has a handful of counts. The V and J genes are TRBV12-2 and TRBJ1-3; the D call of TRBD1 is as the table states it, not checked on the DNA. TRBV12-2 is designated a pseudogene. This CDR3 has 18 residues. CDR3 in amino acids: CASRLQGPGARSGNTIYF. The CDR3 DNA reads TGTGCAAGTCGCTTGCAGGGGCCAGGGGCCCGCTCTGGAAACACCATATATTTT.

This clone has more than one count but fewer than ten. The rearrangement links TRBV19 to TRBJ1-2; a weak D match, TRBD1 (5 bases). CDR1 and CDR2 (germline): LNHDA, SQIVND (reference sequence). This CDR3 has 14 amino acids. Trimming removed 3 bases from V and 4 bases from J, with 12 bases in between. CDR3 bases: TGTGCCAGTAGTATGGTGGGGGGAATCTATGGCTACACCTTC. Protein product: CASSMVGGIYGYTF.

This chain connects TRBV7-9 to TRBJ1-5; TRBD1 agrees at 8 bases. V shed 5 bases, J shed 6 bases, and the junction held 3 bases outside the gene matches. CDR3 length: 13 residues. Germline CDR1 SEHNR, CDR2 FQNEAQ (reference sequence). CDR3 in DNA: TGTGCCAGCAGCCAGGGGGCCGGTCAGCCCCAGCATTTT. This translates into CASSQGAGQPQHF.

This clone turned up a few times. The chain has TRBV25-1 and TRBJ1-4; TRBD1 matches at 7 bases. After removal of 1 base from V and 7 bases from J, the junction contained 9 bases not matched to a gene. The CDR3 has 16 amino acids. CDR1 and CDR2 (germline): MGHDK, SYGVNS. CDR3 in DNA: TGTGCCAGCAGTGAATTCCCGGGACAGACGGGTGAAAAACTGTTTTTT. It translates to CASSEFPGQTGEKLFF.

This chain links TRBV29-1 with TRBJ2-4, with TRBD2 matching over 13 bases. Germline V gene sequence: CDR1 SQVTM, CDR2 ANQGSEA. This CDR3 is built from 17 residues. Trimming at V came to 4 bases and at J to 0 bases, leaving 6 bases not matched to a gene. CDR3 protein: CSVGGLAGHLAKNIQYF. The CDR3 bases are TGCAGCGTTGGGGGACTAGCGGGGCACCTAGCCAAAAACATTCAGTACTTC.

The rearrangement joins TRBV6-5 to TRBJ1-2, with 7 bases matching TRBD1. This CDR3 contains 15 residues. J was trimmed by 2 bases and V by 0 bases; bases with no gene match: 3. CDR1 and CDR2 from the germline V gene are MNHEY and SVGAGI. The CDR3 sequence is CASSYSGRGNYGYTF. CDR3 DNA: TGTGCCAGCAGTTACTCCGGCAGGGGGAACTATGGCTACACCTTC.

The chain employs TRBV5-1 and TRBJ2-2; 12 nucleotides line up with TRBD2. The CDR3 loop spans 16 amino acids. Germline loops: CDR1 SGHRS, CDR2 YFSETQ. V shed 0 bases and J 6 bases; nucleotides not matched to a gene: 3. CDR3 residues: CASSLAPSGGAGELFF. Here the CDR3 DNA reads TGCGCCAGCAGCTTGGCCCCTAGCGGGGGGGCCGGGGAGCTGTTTTTT. Using reference TRBV5-1 and TRBJ2-2 for the parts outside the CDR3, the full variable domain is KAGVTQTPRYLIKTRGQQVTLSCSPISGHRSVSWYQQTPGQGLQFLFEYFSETQRNKGNFPGRFSGRQFSNSRSEMNVSTLELGDSALYLCASSLAPSGGAGELFFGEGSRLTVL.

The chain couples TRBV30 to TRBJ2-6; the D is unclear. The V end lost 5 bases, the J end lost 3 bases, and 8 bases lay between the germline ends. Per the germline V gene, CDR1 is GTSNPN and CDR2 is SVGIG (reference sequence). The CDR3 sequence is 13 residues long. The CDR3 is CAWLVGGANVLTF. DNA of the CDR3: TGTGCCTGGCTAGTTGGTGGGGCCAACGTCCTGACTTTC.

This clone appeared a few times. The chain is built from TRBV11-2 and TRBJ2-5; D is unresolved. Germline V gene sequence: CDR1 SGHAT, CDR2 FQNNGV. This CDR3 has 13 residues. With 5 bases removed from V and 5 bases from J, the gap between germline ends came to 12 bases. CDR3 loop: CASSQSARETQYF. The DNA for the CDR3 is TGTGCCAGCAGCCAATCCGCCCGGGAGACCCAGTACTTC.